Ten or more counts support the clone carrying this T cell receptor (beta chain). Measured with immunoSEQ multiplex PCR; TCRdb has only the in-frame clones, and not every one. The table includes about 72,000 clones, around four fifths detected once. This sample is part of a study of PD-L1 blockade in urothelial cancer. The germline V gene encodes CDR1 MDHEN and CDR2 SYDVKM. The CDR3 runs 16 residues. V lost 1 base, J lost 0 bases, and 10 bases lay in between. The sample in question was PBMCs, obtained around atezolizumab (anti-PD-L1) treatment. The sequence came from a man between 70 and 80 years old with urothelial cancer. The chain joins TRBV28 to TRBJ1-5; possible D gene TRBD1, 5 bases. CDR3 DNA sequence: TGTGCCAGCAGTTTATCGACAGATTATAGCAATCAGCCCCAGCATTTT. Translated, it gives CASSLSTDYSNQPQHF.